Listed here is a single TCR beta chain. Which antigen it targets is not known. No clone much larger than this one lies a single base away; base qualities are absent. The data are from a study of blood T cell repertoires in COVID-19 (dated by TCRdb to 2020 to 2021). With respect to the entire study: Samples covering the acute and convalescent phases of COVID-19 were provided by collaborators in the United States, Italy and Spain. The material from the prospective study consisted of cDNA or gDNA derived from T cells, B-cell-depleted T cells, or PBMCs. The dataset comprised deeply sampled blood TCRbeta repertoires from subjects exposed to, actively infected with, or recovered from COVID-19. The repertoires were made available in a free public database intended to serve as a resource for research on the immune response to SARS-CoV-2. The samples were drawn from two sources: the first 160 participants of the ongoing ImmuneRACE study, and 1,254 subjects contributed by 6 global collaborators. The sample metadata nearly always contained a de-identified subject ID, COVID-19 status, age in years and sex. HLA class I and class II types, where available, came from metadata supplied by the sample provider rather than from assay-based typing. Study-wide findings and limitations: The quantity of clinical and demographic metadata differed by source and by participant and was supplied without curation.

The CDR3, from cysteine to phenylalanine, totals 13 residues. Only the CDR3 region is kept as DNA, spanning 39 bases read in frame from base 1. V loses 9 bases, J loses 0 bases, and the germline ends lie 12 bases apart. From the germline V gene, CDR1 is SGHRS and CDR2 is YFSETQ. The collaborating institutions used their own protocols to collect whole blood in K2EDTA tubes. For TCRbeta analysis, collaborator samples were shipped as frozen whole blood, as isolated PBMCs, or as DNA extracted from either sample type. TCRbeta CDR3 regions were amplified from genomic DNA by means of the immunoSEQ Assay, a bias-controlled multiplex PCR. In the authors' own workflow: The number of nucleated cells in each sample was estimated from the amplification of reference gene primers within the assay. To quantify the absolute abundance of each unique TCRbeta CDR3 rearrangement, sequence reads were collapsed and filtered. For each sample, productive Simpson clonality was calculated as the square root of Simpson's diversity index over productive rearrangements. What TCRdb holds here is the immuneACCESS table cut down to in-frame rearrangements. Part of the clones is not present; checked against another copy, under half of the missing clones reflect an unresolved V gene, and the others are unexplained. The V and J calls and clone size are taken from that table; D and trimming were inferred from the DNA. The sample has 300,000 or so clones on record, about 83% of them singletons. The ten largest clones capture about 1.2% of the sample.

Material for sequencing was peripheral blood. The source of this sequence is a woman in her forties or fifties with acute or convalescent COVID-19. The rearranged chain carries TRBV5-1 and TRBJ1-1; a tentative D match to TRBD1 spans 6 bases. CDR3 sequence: CATQRDMNTEAFF. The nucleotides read TGCGCCACCCAGAGGGACATGAACACTGAAGCTTTCTTT.